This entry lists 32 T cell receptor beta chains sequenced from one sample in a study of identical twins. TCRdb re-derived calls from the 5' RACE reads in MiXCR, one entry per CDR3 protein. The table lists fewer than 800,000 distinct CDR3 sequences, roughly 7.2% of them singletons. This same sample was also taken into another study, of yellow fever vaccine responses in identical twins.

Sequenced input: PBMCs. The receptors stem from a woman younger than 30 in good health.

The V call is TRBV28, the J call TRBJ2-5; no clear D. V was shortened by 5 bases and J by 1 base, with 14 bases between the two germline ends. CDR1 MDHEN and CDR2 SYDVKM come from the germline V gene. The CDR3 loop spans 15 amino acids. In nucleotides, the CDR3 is TGTGCCAGCAGTCCAACCCACGAATTCCAAGAGACCCAGTACTTC. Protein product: CASSPTHEFQETQYF.

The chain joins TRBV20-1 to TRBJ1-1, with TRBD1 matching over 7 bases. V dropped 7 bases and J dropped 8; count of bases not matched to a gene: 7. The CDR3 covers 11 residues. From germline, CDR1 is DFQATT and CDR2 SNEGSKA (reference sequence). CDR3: CSVRTTGEAFF. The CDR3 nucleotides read TGCAGTGTCAGAACGACAGGGGAAGCTTTCTTT.

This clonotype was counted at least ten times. For the CDR3, the DNA is TGTGCCAGCTGCGAGTCCTACGAGCAGTACTTC. This translates into CASCESYEQYF. This chain joins TRBV28 and TRBJ2-7; D is uncertain. The CDR3 extends over 11 amino acids. The V end lost 8 bases, the J end lost 1 base, and 6 bases lay between the germline ends. Germline V gives CDR1 MDHEN, CDR2 SYDVKM. The full variable domain, in which reference TRBV28 and TRBJ2-7 provide the parts outside the CDR3, is DVKVTQSSRYLVKRTGEKVFLECVQDMDHENMFWYRQDPGLGLRLIYFSYDVKMKEKGDIPEGYSVSREKKERFSLILESASTNQTSMYLCASCESYEQYFGPGTRLTVT.

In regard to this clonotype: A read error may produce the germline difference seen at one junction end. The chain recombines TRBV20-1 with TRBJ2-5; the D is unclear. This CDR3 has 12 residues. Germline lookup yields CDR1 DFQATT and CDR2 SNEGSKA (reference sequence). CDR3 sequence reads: CSASPYQETQNF. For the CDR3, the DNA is TGCAGTGCTAGTCCCTATCAAGAGACCCAGAACTTC.

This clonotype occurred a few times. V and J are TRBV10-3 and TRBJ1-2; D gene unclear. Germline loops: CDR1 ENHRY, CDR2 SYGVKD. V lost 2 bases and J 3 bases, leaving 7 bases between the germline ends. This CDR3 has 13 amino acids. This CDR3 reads CAISETTDYGYTF. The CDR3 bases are TGTGCCATCAGTGAGACGACTGACTATGGCTACACCTTC.

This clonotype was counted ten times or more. CDR3 nucleotide sequence: TGCAGTGCTGTGGGTTTGTTGCCTGTTCAGCCCCAGCATTTT. It yields the protein CSAVGLLPVQPQHF. This chain uses TRBV20-1 with TRBJ1-5; D remains unclear. The CDR3 is 14 amino acids. The ends were cut back, 5 bases at V and 6 bases at J, with 17 bases in the middle. Germline CDR1 DFQATT, CDR2 SNEGSKA (reference sequence).

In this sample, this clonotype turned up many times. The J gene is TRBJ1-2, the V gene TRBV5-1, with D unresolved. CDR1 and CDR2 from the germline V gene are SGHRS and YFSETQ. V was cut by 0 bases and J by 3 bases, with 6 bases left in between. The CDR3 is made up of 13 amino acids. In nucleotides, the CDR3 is TGCGCCAGCAGCTTGGGGGGAGACTATGGCTACACCTTC. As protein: CASSLGGDYGYTF. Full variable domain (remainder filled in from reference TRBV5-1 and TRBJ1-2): KAGVTQTPRYLIKTRGQQVTLSCSPISGHRSVSWYQQTPGQGLQFLFEYFSETQRNKGNFPGRFSGRQFSNSRSEMNVSTLELGDSALYLCASSLGGDYGYTFGSGTRLTVV.

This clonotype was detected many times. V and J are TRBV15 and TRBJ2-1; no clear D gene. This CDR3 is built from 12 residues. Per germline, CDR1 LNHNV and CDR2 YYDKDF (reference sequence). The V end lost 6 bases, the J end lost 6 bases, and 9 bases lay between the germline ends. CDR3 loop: CATSIGPNEQFF. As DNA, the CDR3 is TGTGCCACCAGTATCGGGCCCAATGAGCAGTTCTTC.

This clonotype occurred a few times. CDR3 nucleotides: TGTGCCAGCAGTTACCTAGCGGGAGGTGGCGATGAGCAGTTCTTC. It codes for CASSYLAGGGDEQFF. The rearrangement links TRBV12-3 or TRBV12-4 to TRBJ2-1; 11 bases map to TRBD2. This CDR3 is built from 15 residues. V was pared by 4 bases and J by 8 bases, with 7 bases of the junction left unmatched.

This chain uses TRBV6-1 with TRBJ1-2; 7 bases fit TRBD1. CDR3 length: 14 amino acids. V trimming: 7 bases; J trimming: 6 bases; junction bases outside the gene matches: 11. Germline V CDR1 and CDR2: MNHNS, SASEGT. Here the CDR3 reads CASNGQALMDGYTF. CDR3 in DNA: TGTGCCAGCAATGGACAGGCCCTGATGGATGGCTACACCTTC.

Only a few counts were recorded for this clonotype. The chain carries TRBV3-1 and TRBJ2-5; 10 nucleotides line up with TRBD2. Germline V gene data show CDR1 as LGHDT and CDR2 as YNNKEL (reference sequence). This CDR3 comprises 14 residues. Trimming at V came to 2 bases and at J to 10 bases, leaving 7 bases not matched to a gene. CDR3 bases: TGTGCCAGCAGCCAAATTCGTCTAGCGGGGGACCAGTACTTC. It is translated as CASSQIRLAGDQYF.

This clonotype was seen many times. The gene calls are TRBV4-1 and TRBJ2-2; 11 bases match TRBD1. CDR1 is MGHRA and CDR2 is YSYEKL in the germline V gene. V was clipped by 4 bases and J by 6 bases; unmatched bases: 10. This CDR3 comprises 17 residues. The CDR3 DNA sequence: TGCGCCAGCAGCCTTAGGACAGGGGGCGATGGGGCCGGGGAGCTGTTTTTT. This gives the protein CASSLRTGGDGAGELFF.

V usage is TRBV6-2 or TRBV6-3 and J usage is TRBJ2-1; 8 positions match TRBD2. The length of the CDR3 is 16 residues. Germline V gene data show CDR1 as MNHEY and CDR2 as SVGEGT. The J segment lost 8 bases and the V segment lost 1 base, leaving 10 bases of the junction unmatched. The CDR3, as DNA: TGTGCCAGCAGTTACTATAAAATAGCGGGAACCTATGAGCAGTTCTTC. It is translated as CASSYYKIAGTYEQFF.

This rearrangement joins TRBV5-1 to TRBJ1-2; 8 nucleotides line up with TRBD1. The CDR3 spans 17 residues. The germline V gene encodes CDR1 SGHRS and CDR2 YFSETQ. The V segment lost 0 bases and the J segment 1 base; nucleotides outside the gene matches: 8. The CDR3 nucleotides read TGCGCCAGCAGCTTGGCTGCAGGGACAGGCCTTAACTATGGCTACACCTTC. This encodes CASSLAAGTGLNYGYTF.

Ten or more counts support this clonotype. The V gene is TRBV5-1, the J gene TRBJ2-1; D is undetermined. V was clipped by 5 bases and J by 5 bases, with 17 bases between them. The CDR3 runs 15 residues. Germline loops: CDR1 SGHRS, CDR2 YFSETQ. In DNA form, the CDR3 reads TGCGCCAGCAGTGGCGGAGCTACATTAAACAATGAGCAGTTCTTC. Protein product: CASSGGATLNNEQFF.

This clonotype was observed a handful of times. CDR3 residues: CASSFPRDRGGADTQYF. In DNA form, the CDR3 reads TGTGCCAGCAGCTTTCCCCGGGACAGGGGTGGCGCAGATACGCAGTATTTT. This chain links TRBV7-9 with TRBJ2-3; TRBD1 agrees at 10 bases. Trimming at V came to 3 bases and at J to 4 bases, leaving 10 bases not matched to a gene. CDR1 and CDR2 (germline): SEHNR, FQNEAQ (reference sequence). There are 17 residues in the CDR3.

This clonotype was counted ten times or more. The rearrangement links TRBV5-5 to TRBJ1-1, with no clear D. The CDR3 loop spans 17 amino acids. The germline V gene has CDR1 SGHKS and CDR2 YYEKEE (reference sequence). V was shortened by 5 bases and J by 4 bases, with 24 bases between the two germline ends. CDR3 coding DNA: TGTGCCAGCAGTTCTCTTCGAGTTTCTGCCCTCATCACTGAAGCTTTCTTT. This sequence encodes CASSSLRVSALITEAFF.

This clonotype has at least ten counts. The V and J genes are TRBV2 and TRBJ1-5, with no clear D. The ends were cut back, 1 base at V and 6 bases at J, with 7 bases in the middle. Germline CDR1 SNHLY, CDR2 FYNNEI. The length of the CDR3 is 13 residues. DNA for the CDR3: TGTGCCAGCAGTGAAGGACATGGTCAGCCCCAGCATTTT. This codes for CASSEGHGQPQHF.

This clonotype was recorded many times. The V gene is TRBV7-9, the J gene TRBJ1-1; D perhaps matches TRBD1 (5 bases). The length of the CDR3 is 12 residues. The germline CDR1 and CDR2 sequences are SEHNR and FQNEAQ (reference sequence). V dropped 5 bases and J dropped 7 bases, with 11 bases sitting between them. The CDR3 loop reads CASSPRGGEAFF. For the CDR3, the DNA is TGTGCCAGCAGCCCACGGGGCGGTGAAGCTTTCTTT.

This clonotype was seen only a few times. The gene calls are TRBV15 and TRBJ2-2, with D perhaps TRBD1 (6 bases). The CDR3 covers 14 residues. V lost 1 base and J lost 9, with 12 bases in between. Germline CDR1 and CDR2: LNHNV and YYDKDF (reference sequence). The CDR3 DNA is TGTGCCACCAGCAGAGTACTAACAGGGCGGGAGCTGTTTTTT. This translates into CATSRVLTGRELFF.

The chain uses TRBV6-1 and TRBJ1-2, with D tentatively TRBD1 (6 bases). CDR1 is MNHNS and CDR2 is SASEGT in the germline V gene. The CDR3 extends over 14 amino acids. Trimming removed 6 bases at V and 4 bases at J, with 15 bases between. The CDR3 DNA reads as TGTGCCAGCAGCAGGGGTTTTTCGATCTATGGCTACACCTTC. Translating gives CASSRGFSIYGYTF.

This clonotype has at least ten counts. The chain's CDR3 is CSARTGQNNSPLHF. The CDR3 region has the DNA TGCAGTGCTAGAACGGGACAGAATAATTCACCCCTCCACTTT. The J gene is TRBJ1-6, the V gene TRBV20-1, with 7 bases lining up with TRBD1. CDR1 DFQATT and CDR2 SNEGSKA come from the germline V gene (reference sequence). The V gene end was trimmed by 2 bases and the J gene end by 5 bases; junction bases not matched to a gene: 3. This CDR3 comprises 14 residues.

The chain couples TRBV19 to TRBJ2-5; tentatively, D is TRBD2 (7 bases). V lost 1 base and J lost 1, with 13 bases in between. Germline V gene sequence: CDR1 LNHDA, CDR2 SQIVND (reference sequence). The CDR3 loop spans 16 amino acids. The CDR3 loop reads CASSIVGGGVQETQYF. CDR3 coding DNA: TGTGCCAGTAGTATAGTTGGAGGGGGGGTCCAAGAGACCCAGTACTTC.

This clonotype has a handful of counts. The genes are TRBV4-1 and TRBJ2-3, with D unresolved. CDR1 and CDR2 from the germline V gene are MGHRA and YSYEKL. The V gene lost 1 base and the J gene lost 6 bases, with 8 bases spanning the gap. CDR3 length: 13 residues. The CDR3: CASSQALGDTQYF. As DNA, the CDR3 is TGCGCCAGCAGCCAAGCTCTGGGGGATACGCAGTATTTT.

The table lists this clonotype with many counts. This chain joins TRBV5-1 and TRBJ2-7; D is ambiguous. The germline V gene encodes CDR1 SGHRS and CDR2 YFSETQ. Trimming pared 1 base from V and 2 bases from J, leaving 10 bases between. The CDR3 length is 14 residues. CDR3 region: CASSLKSGPYEQYV. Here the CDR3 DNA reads TGCGCCAGCAGCTTGAAATCGGGCCCCTACGAGCAGTACGTC.

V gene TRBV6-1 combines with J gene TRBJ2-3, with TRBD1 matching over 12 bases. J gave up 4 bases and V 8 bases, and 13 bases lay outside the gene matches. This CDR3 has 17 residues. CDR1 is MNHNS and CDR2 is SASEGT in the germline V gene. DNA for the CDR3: TGTGCCAGCCGACTGCGGGACAGGGGGCGCGGGTCAGATACGCAGTATTTT. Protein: CASRLRDRGRGSDTQYF.

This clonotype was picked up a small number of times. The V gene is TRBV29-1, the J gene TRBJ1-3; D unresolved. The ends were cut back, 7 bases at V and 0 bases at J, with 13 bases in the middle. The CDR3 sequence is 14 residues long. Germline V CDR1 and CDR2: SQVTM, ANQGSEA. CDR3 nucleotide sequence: TGCAGCGCTATTATGGGCCTCTCTGGAAACACCATATATTTT. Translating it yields CSAIMGLSGNTIYF.

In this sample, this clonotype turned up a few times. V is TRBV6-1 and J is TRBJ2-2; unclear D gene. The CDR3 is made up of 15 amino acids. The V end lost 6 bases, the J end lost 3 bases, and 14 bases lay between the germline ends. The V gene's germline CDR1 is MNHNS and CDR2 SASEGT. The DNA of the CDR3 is TGTGCCAGCAGAACCCCCAAGCCCTACACCGGGGAGCTGTTTTTT. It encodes CASRTPKPYTGELFF.

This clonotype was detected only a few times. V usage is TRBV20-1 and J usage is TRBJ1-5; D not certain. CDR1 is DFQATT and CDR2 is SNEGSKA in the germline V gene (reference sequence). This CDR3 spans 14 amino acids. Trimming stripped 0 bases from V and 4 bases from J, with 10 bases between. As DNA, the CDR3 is TGCAGTGCTAGAGAGGGTTTAGTAAATCAGCCCCAGCATTTT. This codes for CSAREGLVNQPQHF.

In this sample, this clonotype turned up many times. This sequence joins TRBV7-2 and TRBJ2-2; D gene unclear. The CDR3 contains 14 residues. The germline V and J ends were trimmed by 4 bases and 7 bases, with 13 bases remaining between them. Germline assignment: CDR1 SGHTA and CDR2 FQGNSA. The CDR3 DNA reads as TGTGCCAGCAGCTCCGACATGGCCGGCGGGGAGCTGTTTTTT. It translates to CASSSDMAGGELFF.

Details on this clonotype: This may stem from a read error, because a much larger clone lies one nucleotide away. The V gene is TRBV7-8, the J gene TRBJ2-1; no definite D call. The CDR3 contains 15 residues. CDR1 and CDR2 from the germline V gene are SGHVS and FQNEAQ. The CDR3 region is CASSSPLTNHNERFF. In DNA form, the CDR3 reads TGTGCCAGCAGCTCACCTCTGACCAACCACAATGAGCGGTTCTTC. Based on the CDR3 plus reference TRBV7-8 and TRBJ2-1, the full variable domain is GAGVSQSPRYKVAKRGQDVALRCDPISGHVSLFWYQQALGQGPEFLTYFQNEAQLDKSGLPSDRFFAERPEGSVSTLKIQRTQQEDSAVYLCASSSPLTNHNERFFGPGTRLTVL.

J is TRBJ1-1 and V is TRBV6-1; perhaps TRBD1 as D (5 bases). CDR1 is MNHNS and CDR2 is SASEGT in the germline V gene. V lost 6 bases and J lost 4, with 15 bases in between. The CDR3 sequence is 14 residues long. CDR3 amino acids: CASSLGRAGTEAFF. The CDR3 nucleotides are TGTGCCAGCAGCCTTGGCAGGGCGGGCACTGAAGCTTTCTTT.